A single sample is the source of the 28 T cell receptor beta chains below, sequenced in a study of cytomegalovirus exposure and HLA in healthy donors. The PCR had 60 Vbeta and 13 Jbeta primers. Using immunoSEQ multiplex PCR, the repertoire was profiled, and TCRdb retains in-frame clones only, with some absent. The sample carries about 150,000 clones, about 75% recorded once. The specimen was PBMCs. The origin of the receptors is a young man in good health and CMV-seropositive.

This rearrangement joins TRBV5-1 to TRBJ2-2, with a weak D call TRBD1 (6 bases). The CDR3 contains 15 residues. The V and J ends lost 4 bases and 6 bases respectively, with 16 bases between them. Germline assignment: CDR1 SGHRS and CDR2 YFSETQ. This CDR3 reads CASSRDRINAGELFF. The CDR3 bases are TGCGCCAGCAGCCGAGACAGGATCAACGCCGGGGAGCTGTTTTTT.

The CDR3 nucleotides read TGTGCCAGCAGCCAAGAAGGGGCAGGGAACTTTCAGCCCCAGCATTTT. Its translation: CASSQEGAGNFQPQHF. This rearrangement joins TRBV4-2 to TRBJ1-5; TRBD1 might be the D (5 bases). The V gene lost 0 bases and the J gene lost 6 bases, with 15 bases spanning the gap. Germline V lookup: CDR1 LGHNA, CDR2 YNFKEQ. This CDR3 is built from 16 residues.

The CDR3 is CATSRHRTSGTSTDTQYF. The CDR3 DNA sequence: TGTGCCACCAGCAGACACAGGACTAGCGGGACTAGCACAGATACGCAGTATTTT. The chain combines TRBV15 with TRBJ2-3, with TRBD2 matching 12 bases. V trimming: 2 bases; J trimming: 0 bases; junction bases outside the gene matches: 6. Germline CDR1 is LNHNV and CDR2 is YYDKDF (reference sequence). The CDR3 spans 18 residues. Supplemented by reference TRBV15 and TRBJ2-3, the full variable domain reads DAMVIQNPRYQVTQFGKPVTLSCSQTLNHNVMYWYQQKSSQAPKLLFHYYDKDFNNEADTPDNFQSRRPNTSFCFLDIRSPGLGDTAMYLCATSRHRTSGTSTDTQYFGPGTRLTVL.

This rearrangement joins TRBV5-1 to TRBJ2-1, with D hard to call. The V gene lost 7 bases and the J gene lost 4 bases, with 6 bases spanning the gap. The CDR3 loop spans 11 amino acids. CDR1 is SGHRS and CDR2 is YFSETQ in the germline V gene. In nucleotides, the CDR3 is TGCGCCAGCCGTCAGTACAATGAGCAGTTCTTC. As protein: CASRQYNEQFF.

The gene calls are TRBV5-1 and TRBJ2-5; D is unresolved. Germline CDR1 is SGHRS and CDR2 is YFSETQ. V lost 0 bases, J lost 5 bases, and 14 bases lay in between. This CDR3 has 15 residues. The CDR3 DNA is TGCGCCAGCAGCTTGGGGAGTCGAGTTGCGGAGACCCAGTACTTC. This gives the protein CASSLGSRVAETQYF. The full variable domain, in which reference TRBV5-1 and TRBJ2-5 provide the parts outside the CDR3, is KAGVTQTPRYLIKTRGQQVTLSCSPISGHRSVSWYQQTPGQGLQFLFEYFSETQRNKGNFPGRFSGRQFSNSRSEMNVSTLELGDSALYLCASSLGSRVAETQYFGPGTRLLVL.

The V call is TRBV30, the J call TRBJ2-7; possible D gene TRBD2, 6 bases. CDR3 length: 14 amino acids. The germline CDR1 and CDR2 sequences are GTSNPN and SVGIG (reference sequence). V was trimmed by 5 bases and J by 2 bases, leaving 16 bases between them. CDR3 loop: CAWGVRRGTYEQYF. The CDR3 nucleotides are TGTGCCTGGGGGGTTAGGCGGGGAACCTACGAGCAGTACTTC.

The genes are TRBV5-1 and TRBJ2-7, with TRBD2 matching over 7 bases. Per germline, CDR1 SGHRS and CDR2 YFSETQ. V dropped 4 bases and J dropped 3; count of bases not matched to a gene: 7. The CDR3 spans 14 residues. CDR3: CASSGPSGDYEQYF. The CDR3 DNA is TGCGCCAGCAGCGGACCTAGCGGAGACTACGAGCAGTACTTC.

The chain links TRBV7-7 to TRBJ2-2; TRBD2 might be the D (6 bases). Germline V lookup: CDR1 SSHAT, CDR2 FNYEAQ (reference sequence). Trimming removed 8 bases at V and 3 bases at J, with 13 bases between. The CDR3 is 14 residues long. The chain's CDR3 is CASGRFGDTGELFF. The CDR3 DNA sequence: TGTGCCAGCGGGAGGTTCGGGGACACCGGGGAGCTGTTTTTT. Full variable domain (rest looked up from reference TRBV7-7 and TRBJ2-2): GAGVSQSPRYKVTKRGQDVTLRCDPISSHATLYWYQQALGQGPEFLTYFNYEAQPDKSGLPSDRFSAERPEGSISTLTIQRTEQRDSAMYRCASGRFGDTGELFFGEGSRLTVL.

This chain uses TRBV7-3 with TRBJ2-1, with 8 bases fitting TRBD1. The CDR3 is 13 amino acids. After removal of 5 bases from V and 8 bases from J, the junction contained 5 bases not matched to a gene. From germline, CDR1 is SGHTA and CDR2 FQGTGA. The CDR3 is CASSLGQGYEQFF. The CDR3 region has the DNA TGTGCCAGCAGCCTCGGACAGGGCTATGAGCAGTTCTTC. The whole variable domain, remainder taken from reference TRBV7-3 and TRBJ2-1, is GAGVSQTPSNKVTEKGKYVELRCDPISGHTALYWYRQSLGQGPEFLIYFQGTGAADDSGLPNDRFFAVRPEGSVSTLKIQRTERGDSAVYLCASSLGQGYEQFFGPGTRLTVL.

This clone was picked up one time. Other nucleotide sequences in the sample specify the same CDR3. The chain joins TRBV5-6 to TRBJ1-3; TRBD1 aligns across 7 bases. The length of the CDR3 is 13 residues. Germline CDR1 SGHDT, CDR2 YYEEEE. J was trimmed by 9 bases and V by 3 bases; bases with no gene match: 6. The CDR3 DNA reads TGTGCCAGCAGCTATCGGACAGGTAGCACCATATATTTT. The encoded protein is CASSYRTGSTIYF.

In its sample, this clone was seen a few times. The rearrangement links TRBV6-1 to TRBJ2-7; 10 bases are a match to TRBD2. V was clipped by 6 bases and J by 2 bases; unmatched bases: 7. The CDR3 loop spans 15 amino acids. The germline V gene has CDR1 MNHNS and CDR2 SASEGT. The CDR3 DNA sequence: TGTGCCAGCAGACCCACTAGCGGGAAGACCTACGAGCAGTACTTC. This sequence encodes CASRPTSGKTYEQYF.

This clone has only a few counts. The rearrangement uses TRBV6-1 and TRBJ1-1; D not certain. The CDR3 totals 13 residues. The V gene lost 4 bases and the J gene lost 0 bases, with 6 bases spanning the gap. The germline gives CDR1 MNHNS, CDR2 SASEGT. The CDR3 is CASSADMNTEAFF. The CDR3 DNA follows: TGTGCCAGCAGTGCAGACATGAACACTGAAGCTTTCTTT.

V gene TRBV30 combines with J gene TRBJ1-3; 9 nucleotides align to TRBD1. The V gene's germline CDR1 is GTSNPN and CDR2 SVGIG (reference sequence). The CDR3 has 14 amino acids. V lost 6 bases, J lost 4 bases, and 7 bases stayed unmatched. The CDR3 protein is CACPTGGPGNTIYF. CDR3 sequence (DNA): TGTGCCTGTCCTACAGGGGGCCCAGGAAACACCATATATTTT.

This clone appeared a few times. CDR3 amino acids: CASSPGSSYNEQFF. The DNA for the CDR3 is TGTGCCAGCAGTCCAGGCAGCTCCTACAATGAGCAGTTCTTC. The V and J genes are TRBV27 and TRBJ2-1, with D uncertain. Germline lookup yields CDR1 MNHEY and CDR2 SMNVEV (reference sequence). The CDR3 length is 14 residues. V dropped 5 bases and J dropped 0 bases, with 8 bases sitting between them.

This clone was detected a few times. The V gene is TRBV14, the J gene TRBJ2-7; D is unclear. Germline CDR1 is SGHDN and CDR2 is FVKESK. The length of the CDR3 is 14 residues. Trimming pared 2 bases from V and 6 bases from J, leaving 14 bases between. CDR3 DNA: TGTGCCAGCAGCCAACAGATTCCCGTTGGCGAGCAGTACTTC. Protein product: CASSQQIPVGEQYF.

This clone was counted only a few times. V and J are TRBV20-1 and TRBJ2-7; TRBD1 agrees at 8 bases. The CDR3 length is 10 residues. The germline V gene encodes CDR1 DFQATT and CDR2 SNEGSKA (reference sequence). Trimming removed 5 bases from V and 6 bases from J; junction bases left unmatched: 0. CDR3 coding DNA: TGCAGTGCTGGACAGGGCGAGCAGTACTTC. Protein: CSAGQGEQYF.

V usage is TRBV7-6 and J usage is TRBJ1-1; D perhaps matches TRBD1 (6 bases). The V end lost 5 bases, the J end lost 8 bases, and 12 bases lay between the germline ends. The CDR3 extends over 12 amino acids. The germline CDR1 and CDR2 sequences are SGHVS and FNYEAQ. The CDR3 bases are TGTGCCAGCAGCGGGGGGGGGCCCGAAGCTTTCTTT. As protein: CASSGGGPEAFF.

For the CDR3, the DNA is TGTGCCAGCAGCTTAGGGGCCGACAGGGCTGGGAATCAGCCCCAGCATTTT. It yields the protein CASSLGADRAGNQPQHF. V is TRBV11-3 and J is TRBJ1-5; 7 bases align to TRBD1. With 1 base clipped from V and 4 bases from J, the junction kept 10 bases outside the gene matches. CDR3 size: 17 residues. Germline CDR1 reads SGHNT; CDR2 reads YENEEA.

A word on this clone: The junction does not match germline at one end; this may be a read error. The chain carries TRBV27 and TRBJ1-4; TRBD1 matches 8 bases. CDR1 MNHEY and CDR2 SMNVEV come from the germline V gene (reference sequence). The CDR3 is made up of 15 amino acids. The CDR3 nucleotides are TGTCCCAGCAGTTTATCGACAGGGGTTCAGGAAAAACTGTTTTTT. Protein: CPSSLSTGVQEKLFF. The whole variable domain, remainder taken from reference TRBV27 and TRBJ1-4, is EAQVTQNPRYLITVTGKKLTVTCSQNMNHEYMSWYRQDPGLGLRQIYYSMNVEVTDKGDVPEGYKVSRKEKRNFPLILESPSPNQTSLYFCPSSLSTGVQEKLFFGSGTQLSVL.

CDR3 loop: CASRRSEKLFF. CDR3 DNA: TGTGCCAGCCGCCGGTCCGAAAAACTGTTTTTT. The chain couples TRBV28 to TRBJ1-4, with D unclear. Deletions cut 8 bases from V and 8 bases from J, with 9 bases between. The CDR3 is 11 amino acids. The germline V gene has CDR1 MDHEN and CDR2 SYDVKM.

V is TRBV29-1 and J is TRBJ1-2; D gene ambiguous. V was pared by 5 bases and J by 4 bases, with 8 bases between. Germline V gene sequence: CDR1 SQVTM, CDR2 ANQGSEA. The CDR3 extends over 11 amino acids. The CDR3 loop reads CSVQSSYGYTF. Here the CDR3 DNA reads TGCAGCGTTCAGTCTTCCTATGGCTACACCTTC.

The CDR3 DNA sequence: TGTGCCAGCAGCGTAGGCGACAGGGGTGAGCAGTACTTC. Translated, it gives CASSVGDRGEQYF. The rearrangement links TRBV9 to TRBJ2-7; TRBD1 agrees at 8 bases. CDR1 SGDLS and CDR2 YYNGEE come from the germline V gene. V shed 0 bases and J 7 bases; nucleotides not matched to a gene: 3. The CDR3 covers 13 residues. Full variable domain (missing parts from reference TRBV9 and TRBJ2-7): DSGVTQTPKHLITATGQRVTLRCSPRSGDLSVYWYQQSLDQGLQFLIQYYNGEERAKGNILERFSAQQFPDLHSELNLSSLELGDSALYFCASSVGDRGEQYFGPGTRLTVT.

The V gene is TRBV28, the J gene TRBJ2-7; D perhaps matches TRBD2 (7 bases). The CDR3 contains 15 residues. V was pared by 3 bases and J by 4 bases, with 16 bases between. Germline values: CDR1 MDHEN, CDR2 SYDVKM. The CDR3 loop is CASSFHGGRGYEQYF. The DNA for the CDR3 is TGTGCCAGCAGTTTCCACGGGGGGCGCGGTTACGAGCAGTACTTC. Drawing the rest from reference TRBV28 and TRBJ2-7, the complete variable domain is DVKVTQSSRYLVKRTGEKVFLECVQDMDHENMFWYRQDPGLGLRLIYFSYDVKMKEKGDIPEGYSVSREKKERFSLILESASTNQTSMYLCASSFHGGRGYEQYFGPGTRLTVT.

This clone was picked up a small number of times. The rearrangement uses TRBV6-5 and TRBJ2-5; D is unresolved. The germline V gene has CDR1 MNHEY and CDR2 SVGAGI. Trimming took 5 bases from V and 5 from J, leaving 12 bases between them. The CDR3 contains 13 residues. The DNA of the CDR3 is TGTGCCAGCAGTCCTCGACAACCCGAGACCCAGTACTTC. Protein: CASSPRQPETQYF.

The chain employs TRBV4-1 and TRBJ1-4, with a tentative D call TRBD1 (6 bases). This CDR3 has 17 amino acids. CDR1 and CDR2 from the germline V gene are MGHRA and YSYEKL. Trimming took off 2 bases at V and 7 bases at J, with 20 bases between the two ends. CDR3 DNA: TGCGCCAGCAGCCAACCCCGGGACACTCAGTGGCGTGAAAAACTGTTTTTT. Translated, it gives CASSQPRDTQWREKLFF.

This chain connects TRBV4-1 to TRBJ1-2; 11 bases fit TRBD1. Trimming cost V 4 bases and J 7 bases; bases outside gene matches: 5. The CDR3 is made up of 14 amino acids. Germline V gene sequence: CDR1 MGHRA, CDR2 YSYEKL. The CDR3: CASSPDRGLCGYTF. DNA of the CDR3: TGCGCCAGCAGCCCGGACAGGGGGCTGTGTGGCTACACCTTC.

This chain links TRBV4-1 with TRBJ2-7, with 13 bases aligning to TRBD2. Trimming cost V 4 bases and J 5 bases; bases outside gene matches: 5. From germline, CDR1 is MGHRA and CDR2 YSYEKL. This CDR3 contains 15 residues. The CDR3 protein is CASSPGLAGRDEQYF. In DNA, the CDR3 is TGCGCCAGCAGCCCGGGACTAGCGGGAAGAGACGAGCAGTACTTC.

The chain joins TRBV29-1 to TRBJ2-7, with D possibly being TRBD1 (6 bases). This CDR3 spans 14 amino acids. CDR1 is SQVTM and CDR2 is ANQGSEA in the germline V gene. The V end lost 5 bases, the J end lost 2 bases, and 16 bases lay between the germline ends. CDR3 nucleotide sequence: TGCAGCGTTATACAGGGCCTAGGGACCTACGAGCAGTACTTC. This sequence encodes CSVIQGLGTYEQYF.